Listed below are T cell receptor beta chains from one sample, sequenced in a study of T cells in Graves' hyperthyroidism and ophthalmopathy. MiXCR, run by TCRdb on the multiplex PCR reads, gives a single entry per CDR3 protein. The table has hundreds of thousands of distinct CDR3 sequences, over 15% seen once. What was sequenced was blood. These receptors were taken from a woman between 50 and 59 years old with Graves' hyperthyroidism that later progressed to Graves' ophthalmopathy. CDR3s include the opening cysteine and the closing phenylalanine or tryptophan. D genes are given only for firm matches. Where a row states a size, it is once, few, many or the class of an expanded clone; other rows omit it.

V gene	D gene	J gene	CDR3 length	clone size	CDR3 DNA	CDR3 protein
TRBV18	TRBD1	TRBJ1-2	15	.	TGTGCCAGCTCACCACCGGGACAGGGGGCGGATGGCTACACCTTC	CASSPPGQGADGYTF
TRBV7-2	.	TRBJ1-2	15	.	TGTGCCAGCAGCTTATTTCAGGATGTATGGGATGGCTACACCTTC	CASSLFQDVWDGYTF
TRBV7-3	.	TRBJ1-6	15	.	TGTGCCAGCAGCCCCCTCCCCGGGGGGTTGACACCCCTCCACTTT	CASSPLPGGLTPLHF
TRBV7-9	TRBD1	TRBJ2-2	15	.	TGTGCCAGCAGCTGGAGGGACAGGGGCACCGGGGAGCTGTTTTTT	CASSWRDRGTGELFF
TRBV4-1	.	TRBJ1-3	15	few	TGCGCCAGCAGCCAGGGCATGATCTCTGGAAACACCATATATTTT	CASSQGMISGNTIYF
TRBV30	TRBD1	TRBJ2-7	13	few	TGTGCCTGGAGGCCCCAGGGGGTGGGCGAGCAGTACTTC	CAWRPQGVGEQYF
TRBV7-9	.	TRBJ1-3	13	.	TGTGCCAGCAGCCGACCCACTGGAAACACCATATATTTT	CASSRPTGNTIYF
TRBV6-1	.	TRBJ1-1	13	.	TGTGCCAGCAGGAGAGGGGTCGACACTGAAGCTTTCTTT	CASRRGVDTEAFF
TRBV5-1	TRBD1	TRBJ2-2	17	.	TGCGCCAGCAGCTCCCATCCGACAGGGGAGTTTACCGGGGAGCTGTTTTTT	CASSSHPTGEFTGELFF
TRBV7-9	.	TRBJ2-3	16	few	TGTGCCAGCAGCTTAGCTACGGACAGACTCACAGATACGCAGTATTTT	CASSLATDRLTDTQYF
TRBV11-2	.	TRBJ1-1	14	many	TGTGCCAGCAGCTTAGAGGCAGAAAACACTGAAGCTTTCTTT	CASSLEAENTEAFF
TRBV25-1	.	TRBJ2-1	15	few	TGTGCCAGCAGGGCTAGACAGGCCTCCTACAATGAGCAGTTCTTC	CASRARQASYNEQFF
TRBV29-1	TRBD1	TRBJ1-1	13	.	TGCAGCGTTGAAAACGTAGGGGGCGGAGAAGCTTTCTTT	CSVENVGGGEAFF
TRBV27	TRBD1	TRBJ2-1	17	.	TGTGCCAGCAGTTTACCCGGTTCAGGGACAGGGTCCAATGAGCAGTTCTTC	CASSLPGSGTGSNEQFF
TRBV5-1	TRBD1	TRBJ1-1	16	many	TGCGCCAGCAGCCCCGCCCCGGGACAGATGAACACTGAAGCTTTCTTT	CASSPAPGQMNTEAFF
TRBV20-1	TRBD2	TRBJ2-7	19	.	TGCAGTGCTAGAGATCTCCTTCTATCTAGCGGGGGGCTCACCTACAAGCAGTACTTC	CSARDLLLSSGGLTYKQYF
TRBV20-1	.	TRBJ2-7	15	many	TGCAGTGCTAGAGGTGGATCGGCAGGCTCCTACGAGCAGTACTTC	CSARGGSAGSYEQYF
TRBV27	.	TRBJ1-6	15	few	TGTGCCAGCAGCATAAACCCGAATTTTAATTCACCCCTCCACTTT	CASSINPNFNSPLHF
TRBV3-1	TRBD2	TRBJ2-1	16	few	TGTGCCAGCAGCCCTCGGGCTAGCGGGGGGGTATTTGAGCAGTTCTTC	CASSPRASGGVFEQFF
TRBV18	TRBD1	TRBJ2-7	16	.	TGTGCCAGCTCAGTTAACTCCGGGACAGGGGACTACGAGCAGTACTTC	CASSVNSGTGDYEQYF
TRBV30	.	TRBJ2-7	10	many	TGTGCCTGGGGGACCTACGAGCAGTACTTC	CAWGTYEQYF
TRBV3-1	.	TRBJ1-3	15	.	TGTGCCAGCAGCCAAGAAGGTGATGGTGGAAACACCATATATTTT	CASSQEGDGGNTIYF